One sample yielded the 20 T cell receptor beta chains listed below, sequenced in a study of T cells in Graves' hyperthyroidism and ophthalmopathy. Amplification yielded TCR beta CDR3 regions, with RNA transcripts as the source. TCR CDR3 regions were first amplified by RT-PCR with HTBI primers. TCRdb re-called the multiplex PCR reads through MiXCR, storing one row per CDR3 protein. The repertoire has 370,000 or so distinct CDR3 sequences, around 25% of them found once; the top ten carry roughly 80%. The specimen sequenced was blood. The receptors shown here come from a man between 45 and 60 years old with Graves' hyperthyroidism.

This clonotype appeared a few times. The DNA for the CDR3 is TGTGCCAGTAGTGGCAGATTGTCCACAGATACGCAGTATTTT. Translation: CASSGRLSTDTQYF. The V and J genes are TRBV19 and TRBJ2-3; D is ambiguous. Germline values: CDR1 LNHDA, CDR2 SQIVND (reference sequence). The CDR3 totals 14 residues. Trimming took off 5 bases at V and 2 bases at J, with 11 bases between the two ends. Together with reference TRBV19 and TRBJ2-3, the CDR3 gives the full variable domain: DGGITQSPKYLFRKEGQNVTLSCEQNLNHDAMYWYRQDPGQGLRLIYYSQIVNDFQKGDIAEGYSVSREKKESFPLTVTSAQKNPTAFYLCASSGRLSTDTQYFGPGTRLTVL.

The chain carries TRBV11-3 and TRBJ2-5; 11 bases agree with TRBD2. V was pared by 5 bases and J by 2 bases, with 10 bases of the junction left unmatched. The CDR3 spans 17 residues. CDR1 SGHNT and CDR2 YENEEA come from the germline V gene. In DNA, the CDR3 is TGTGCCAGCAGCCGGGGCATTCTAGCGGGAGGTCAAGAGACCCAGTACTTC. It is translated as CASSRGILAGGQETQYF.

This clonotype appeared a few times. The V gene is TRBV29-1, the J gene TRBJ1-1; no reliable D call. V lost 5 bases and J lost 5, with 12 bases in between. Germline lookup yields CDR1 SQVTM and CDR2 ANQGSEA. The CDR3 runs 12 residues. CDR3 DNA sequence: TGCAGCGTTATGGCAGGAAGGACTGAAGCTTTCTTT. It encodes CSVMAGRTEAFF.

This chain uses TRBV7-6 with TRBJ2-1, with D possibly called TRBD1 or TRBD2 (5 bases each). This CDR3 is built from 15 residues. Trimming removed 4 bases from V and 5 bases from J, with 15 bases in between. Per germline, CDR1 SGHVS and CDR2 FNYEAQ. CDR3 region: CASSSPGPVDNEQFF. In DNA, the CDR3 is TGTGCCAGCAGCTCCCCGGGACCAGTAGACAATGAGCAGTTCTTC.

This clonotype was picked up a small number of times. The rearrangement uses TRBV7-3 and TRBJ2-3, with 10 bases aligning to TRBD2. V was clipped by 3 bases and J by 8 bases; unmatched bases: 5. The CDR3 sequence is 14 residues long. The germline gives CDR1 SGHTA, CDR2 FQGTGA. CDR3 loop: CASSFLAGDGTQYF. The CDR3 coding sequence is TGTGCCAGCAGCTTCCTAGCGGGAGATGGTACGCAGTATTTT.

This sequence joins TRBV19 and TRBJ2-2; tentative D call: TRBD2 (5 bases). Deletions cut 2 bases from V and 8 bases from J, with 15 bases between. The germline V gene has CDR1 LNHDA and CDR2 SQIVND (reference sequence). CDR3 size: 15 residues. The CDR3 coding sequence is TGTGCCAGTAGTATAAGCGGCCTGTTAGGGGGGGAGCTGTTTTTT. Translation gives CASSISGLLGGELFF.

This sequence joins TRBV20-1 and TRBJ1-1; D might be TRBD1 (5 bases). Trimming shortened V by 1 base and J by 1 base, and 19 bases separated the two germline ends. CDR3 length: 17 residues. Looked up from germline, CDR1 is DFQATT and CDR2 is SNEGSKA (reference sequence). The CDR3 sequence: CSARAPPPQGTNTEAFF. CDR3 bases: TGCAGTGCTAGAGCCCCGCCACCCCAGGGAACGAACACTGAAGCTTTCTTT.

This clonotype was seen a handful of times. The V call is TRBV20-1, the J call TRBJ2-1; tentative D call: TRBD2 (5 bases). The CDR3 spans 13 residues. In germline, CDR1 is DFQATT, CDR2 SNEGSKA (reference sequence). V shed 7 bases and J shed 5 bases, with 15 bases lying between them. The CDR3 is CSGGLRRNNEQFF. DNA for the CDR3: TGCAGTGGAGGCCTGAGGAGGAACAATGAGCAGTTCTTC.

V is TRBV30 and J is TRBJ2-1, with a weak D call TRBD2 (5 bases). Trimming took off 7 bases at V and 9 bases at J, with 19 bases between the two ends. Germline values: CDR1 GTSNPN, CDR2 SVGIG (reference sequence). This CDR3 contains 13 residues. The CDR3 reads CASPAASKSEQFF. CDR3 sequence (DNA): TGTGCCTCGCCGGCCGCTAGCAAGTCTGAGCAGTTCTTC.

This clonotype has ten or more counts. A junction boundary mismatches the germline segment, possibly from a read error. This CDR3 reads CASSLRPYEQYF. The CDR3 nucleotides read TGTGCCAGCAGCTTACGGCCCTACGAGCAGTACTTC. The chain links TRBV5-1 to TRBJ2-7; D unclear. The CDR3 loop spans 12 amino acids. Germline CDR1 SGHRS, CDR2 YFSETQ.

The sample holds many counts of this clonotype. The chain links TRBV7-3 to TRBJ2-1, with 8 positions matching TRBD2. Germline trimming cut 0 bases from V and 2 bases from J; bases unmatched to any gene: 6. Germline lookup yields CDR1 SGHTA and CDR2 FQGTGA. The CDR3 loop spans 17 amino acids. CDR3 coding DNA: TGTGCCAGCAGCTTAACTGGACTAGCTGGCGCCTACAATGAGCAGTTCTTC. Amino acids: CASSLTGLAGAYNEQFF.

The sample holds a few counts of this clonotype. The chain recombines TRBV10-1 with TRBJ2-7, with 7 nucleotides matching TRBD2. The CDR3 runs 15 residues. Trimming removed 3 bases from V and 0 bases from J; junction bases left unmatched: 5. Germline-derived CDR1 and CDR2 are WNHNN and SYGVQD (reference sequence). In DNA, the CDR3 is TGCGCCAGCAGTGACGGTTCTAGCGGCTCCTACGAGCAGTACTTC. Protein: CASSDGSSGSYEQYF.

A remark on this clonotype: Relative to the germline gene, one junction end is altered; a read error may explain this. V is TRBV3-1 and J is TRBJ2-4; 7 nucleotides match TRBD2. The CDR3 is 17 amino acids. The germline V gene encodes CDR1 LGHDT and CDR2 YNNKEL (reference sequence). This chain's CDR3 is CTSSQDMRGITKNIQYF. The CDR3 DNA follows: TGTACCAGCAGCCAAGATATGCGGGGGATAACCAAAAACATTCAGTACTTC.

Only a few counts were recorded for this clonotype. The chain links TRBV7-3 to TRBJ2-1; 7 nucleotides align to TRBD2. Unmatched junction bases numbered 9, after V lost 2 bases and J lost 8 bases. The germline V gene has CDR1 SGHTA and CDR2 FQGTGA. This CDR3 region has 15 residues. In DNA, the CDR3 is TGTGCCAGCAGCTTAGTGGCGGGAGTTTTCGATGAGCAGTTCTTC. Protein: CASSLVAGVFDEQFF.

The chain couples TRBV27 to TRBJ2-7, with 9 bases aligning to TRBD2. Trimming removed 5 bases from V and 2 bases from J; junction bases left unmatched: 13. CDR1 is MNHEY, CDR2 SMNVEV, per germline (reference sequence). There are 17 residues in the CDR3. CDR3 nucleotides: TGTGCCAGCAGTCTCCTGAGGACTAGCGCGGTTCCCTACGAGCAGTACTTC. Protein product: CASSLLRTSAVPYEQYF.

This clonotype was recorded at least ten times. The rearrangement uses TRBV6-2 or TRBV6-3 and TRBJ1-1; 8 bases fit TRBD1. The CDR3 runs 13 residues. Germline trimming cut 6 bases from V and 3 bases from J; bases unmatched to any gene: 3. The germline V gene encodes CDR1 MNHEY and CDR2 SVGEGT. In DNA form, the CDR3 reads TGTGCCAGCAGGGGGACAGGAGACACTGAAGCTTTCTTT. It specifies CASRGTGDTEAFF.

This clonotype has only a few counts. The rearrangement links TRBV7-6 to TRBJ2-5; 13 nucleotides agree with TRBD2. The CDR3 runs 15 residues. The V gene end was trimmed by 5 bases and the J gene end by 7 bases; junction bases not matched to a gene: 7. The germline V gene encodes CDR1 SGHVS and CDR2 FNYEAQ. This chain's CDR3 is CASSQLAGGPGTQYF. The CDR3 DNA sequence: TGTGCCAGCAGCCAACTAGCGGGAGGGCCGGGGACCCAGTACTTC. The variable domain in full, with the rest retrieved from reference TRBV7-6 and TRBJ2-5, is GAGVSQSPRYKVTKRGQDVALRCDPISGHVSLYWYRQALGQGPEFLTYFNYEAQQDKSGLPNDRFSAERPEGSISTLTIQRTEQRDSAMYRCASSQLAGGPGTQYFGPGTRLLVL.

A few counts support this clonotype. The gene calls are TRBV24-1 and TRBJ2-1; D ambiguous. Germline V CDR1 and CDR2: KGHDR, SFDVKD. V was trimmed by 9 bases and J by 9 bases, leaving 32 bases between them. The CDR3 totals 18 residues. DNA for the CDR3: TGTGCCACCCCCTTACTGAATACGGAGCTCAGGAACTTAACTGAGCAGTTCTTC. This sequence encodes CATPLLNTELRNLTEQFF.

The rearrangement links TRBV3-1 to TRBJ1-3; TRBD1 matches at 9 bases. Germline values: CDR1 LGHDT, CDR2 YNNKEL (reference sequence). The J segment lost 0 bases and the V segment lost 4 bases, leaving 4 bases of the junction unmatched. This CDR3 spans 16 amino acids. CDR3 sequence reads: CASSRGTGSSGNTIYF. The CDR3 DNA reads TGTGCCAGCAGCCGGGGGACAGGGAGCTCTGGAAACACCATATATTTT.

This CDR3 reads CASSARQGMASNEKLFF. DNA for the CDR3: TGTGCCAGCAGCGCCAGACAGGGAATGGCTTCTAATGAAAAACTGTTTTTT. This chain connects TRBV9 to TRBJ1-4; 7 nucleotides agree with TRBD1. J gave up 3 bases and V 3 bases, and 11 bases lay outside the gene matches. Germline V gives CDR1 SGDLS, CDR2 YYNGEE. This CDR3 spans 17 amino acids. Looking up the rest from reference TRBV9 and TRBJ1-4 gives the full variable domain: DSGVTQTPKHLITATGQRVTLRCSPRSGDLSVYWYQQSLDQGLQFLIQYYNGEERAKGNILERFSAQQFPDLHSELNLSSLELGDSALYFCASSARQGMASNEKLFFGSGTQLSVL.